This TCR beta chain was retrieved from a study of cytomegalovirus exposure and HLA in healthy donors. Study conclusions and caveats: Later analysis suggested links between common viral pathogens and several top significant clusters.

PCR was performed using 60 Vbeta and 13 Jbeta primers. Method: immunoSEQ multiplex PCR; TCRdb's copy keeps in-frame clones and lacks some. The sample holds approximately 150,000 clones, around 81% seen once. The sample holds a few counts of this clone. Antigen: not known. The CDR3 is 12 amino acids. V dropped 6 bases and J dropped 0 bases, with 5 bases sitting between them. Germline V gene lookup returns CDR1 MDHEN and CDR2 SYDVKM. The chain couples TRBV28 to TRBJ1-2; D gene uncertain. This TCR came from a man aged 40-49 years in good health and CMV-seronegative. Sequences were obtained from PBMCs. The CDR3 spells CASRRANYGYTF. The CDR3 coding sequence is TGTGCCAGCAGGCGGGCTAACTATGGCTACACCTTC.